This TCR beta chain was profiled in a study of OX40 agonist ivuxolimab in advanced cancers. The V and J ends lost 2 bases and 4 bases, in that order; junction bases with no gene match: 7. CDR3 length: 15 amino acids. The germline CDR1 and CDR2 sequences are SNHLY and FYNNEI. TCRdb's table, derived via immunoSEQ multiplex PCR, lists solely in-frame clones and lacks some. The sample has roughly 20,000 clones; roughly four fifths are singletons. The chain couples TRBV2 to TRBJ2-5; 7 bases align to TRBD2. The receptor comes from an adult with an advanced solid tumor such as melanoma, head and neck, liver or kidney cancer. Sample: CD4+ or CD8+ T cells sorted from blood, taken in a trial of the OX40 agonist ivuxolimab. The CDR3 loop reads CASSEYVSSGETQYF. The CDR3 DNA sequence: TGTGCCAGCAGTGAATATGTTTCTAGCGGAGAGACCCAGTACTTC.